This T cell receptor (beta chain) stems from a study of T cell repertoires in cytomegalovirus infection. Background on the study: Both CMV infection and a matching HLA type were indicated by public TCR beta signatures. Notes on the study in general: The ex vivo response was dominated by HLA-C-restricted CMV-specific TCR beta clonotypes.

One entry per CDR3 protein results from TCRdb running MiXCR on the reads. The profile shows 560,000 or so distinct CDR3 sequences, 16% of them singletons. J was trimmed by 1 base and V by 2 bases; bases with no gene match: 13. Looked up from germline, CDR1 is SGHVS and CDR2 is FQNEAQ. The CDR3 runs 19 residues. This clonotype occurred many times. Its specificity is unknown. The sequenced sample consisted of CD8+ T cells from PBMCs. The receptor comes from a human donor in good health (CMV status not recorded). Some clones in this sample may be carry-over from other donors' samples. This chain links TRBV7-8 with TRBJ1-1; TRBD1 agrees at 10 bases. The CDR3 reads CASSLFGGSRTGGNTEAFF. The CDR3 DNA is TGTGCCAGCAGCTTATTTGGCGGGTCGAGGACAGGGGGGAACACTGAAGCTTTCTTT.